This TCR beta chain was captured by sequencing in a study of CD8+CD57+ T cells in acquired aplastic anemia. Study-wide context: The DNA of sorted CD4+ and CD8+ cells averaged roughly 3.2 ug. Where healthy donors were concerned, CD4+ cells averaged about 11 million reads.

The use of genomic DNA as template underpinned the TCR beta VDJ and CDR3 profiling. TCRdb re-called the reads through MiXCR, storing one row per CDR3 protein. This table has about 210,000 distinct CDR3 sequences, 61% appearing once. Germline V CDR1 and CDR2: SGHTA, FQGTGA. Trimming pared 2 bases from V and 7 bases from J, leaving 15 bases between. The CDR3 runs to 15 residues. On this clonotype: The target antigen is unknown.

General study findings and limits: Around 29 shared CD8+ CDR3s appeared highly expressed within patients' immunodominant clones.

The source is a human donor in good health. The rearrangement links TRBV7-3 to TRBJ2-1; the D gene is possibly TRBD2 (7 bases). Sequencing used sorted CD4+, CD8+, or CD8+CD57+ T cells (not recorded which) from PBMCs. The CDR3 loop reads CASSLAGALVNEQFF. Written as DNA, the CDR3 is TGTGCCAGCAGCTTAGCGGGGGCTTTGGTAAATGAGCAGTTCTTC.